These 20 T cell receptor beta chains were all obtained from the same sample, sequenced in a study of OX40 agonist ivuxolimab in advanced cancers. Libraries were prepared by immunoSEQ multiplex PCR; TCRdb keeps only in-frame clonotypes and omits some of them. The sample has under 100,000 clones; under 90% are singletons. The sample was CD4+ or CD8+ T cells sorted from blood, taken in a trial of the OX40 agonist ivuxolimab. These receptors all stem from an adult with an advanced solid tumor such as melanoma, head and neck, liver or kidney cancer.

The chain recombines TRBV30 with TRBJ2-2; TRBD1 might be the D (6 bases). The CDR3 is made up of 12 amino acids. CDR1 and CDR2 from the germline V gene are GTSNPN and SVGIG (reference sequence). V was shortened by 0 bases and J by 7 bases, with 6 bases between the two germline ends. The CDR3 DNA sequence: TGTGCCTGGAGTGTACAGGGCGGGGAGCTGTTTTTT. Amino acids: CAWSVQGGELFF.

CDR3 sequence (DNA): TGTGCCAGCAGTCCACAGGGGTCAATCACTGAAGCTTTCTTT. Its protein is CASSPQGSITEAFF. The chain combines TRBV6-6 with TRBJ1-1; TRBD1 matches at 7 bases. This CDR3 has 14 residues. The germline V gene has CDR1 MNHNY and CDR2 SVGAGI (reference sequence). The junction had 7 bases not matched to a gene; V was cut back by 5 bases and J by 4 bases.

The chain has TRBV4-1 and TRBJ2-2; D is perhaps TRBD2 (5 bases). The CDR3 runs 16 residues. Germline V gene lookup returns CDR1 MGHRA and CDR2 YSYEKL. Trimming removed 6 bases at V and 0 bases at J, with 14 bases between. Written as DNA, the CDR3 is TGCGCCAGCAGTCGCGCCCTCGGGACGAACACCGGGGAGCTGTTTTTT. Protein product: CASSRALGTNTGELFF.

This chain joins TRBV5-6 and TRBJ2-1, with TRBD1 identical over 9 bases. Losses at the gene ends were 1 base for V and 10 bases for J; bases not matched to a gene: 6. The CDR3 is 14 amino acids. CDR1 is SGHDT and CDR2 is YYEEEE in the germline V gene. The CDR3 nucleotides read TGTGCCAGCAGCTTGACAGGGGGCGGTCAGGAGCAGTTCTTC. Residues: CASSLTGGGQEQFF.

J is TRBJ2-7 and V is TRBV30; 7 nucleotides agree with TRBD2. V was clipped by 3 bases and J by 7 bases; unmatched bases: 12. Germline lookup yields CDR1 GTSNPN and CDR2 SVGIG (reference sequence). The CDR3 is 14 residues long. CDR3 in amino acids: CAWRLGGGVGEQYF. The CDR3 DNA sequence: TGTGCCTGGAGGCTGGGGGGAGGGGTGGGAGAGCAGTACTTC.

The chain uses TRBV6-5 and TRBJ1-2; D uncertain. This CDR3 has 14 residues. CDR1 and CDR2 from the germline V gene are MNHEY and SVGAGI. Deletions cut 5 bases from V and 3 bases from J, with 13 bases between. The CDR3 here is CASSKNQDYYGYTF. CDR3 in DNA: TGTGCCAGCAGTAAAAACCAGGACTACTATGGCTACACCTTC.

The chain recombines TRBV10-3 with TRBJ2-3; D is possibly TRBD1 (5 bases). This CDR3 spans 14 amino acids. The V end lost 0 bases, the J end lost 1 base, and 5 bases lay between the germline ends. CDR1 ENHRY and CDR2 SYGVKD come from the germline V gene. CDR3 region: CAISESGGTDTQYF. As DNA, the CDR3 is TGTGCCATCAGTGAGTCAGGGGGCACAGATACGCAGTATTTT.

This clone was seen just once. This chain connects TRBV5-1 to TRBJ2-7, with D perhaps matching TRBD2 (6 bases). V lost 4 bases and J 1 base, leaving 12 bases between the germline ends. Germline-derived CDR1 and CDR2 are SGHRS and YFSETQ. The CDR3 loop spans 14 amino acids. The CDR3 spells CASSPALASYEQYF. CDR3 DNA: TGCGCCAGCAGCCCGGCCCTAGCGTCCTACGAGCAGTACTTC. The variable domain in full, with the rest retrieved from reference TRBV5-1 and TRBJ2-7, is KAGVTQTPRYLIKTRGQQVTLSCSPISGHRSVSWYQQTPGQGLQFLFEYFSETQRNKGNFPGRFSGRQFSNSRSEMNVSTLELGDSALYLCASSPALASYEQYFGPGTRLTVT.

The V call is TRBV5-6, the J call TRBJ2-2; TRBD2 aligns across 12 bases. Trimming at V came to 4 bases and at J to 6 bases, leaving 10 bases not matched to a gene. Per germline, CDR1 SGHDT and CDR2 YYEEEE. The CDR3 spans 17 residues. The CDR3 loop reads CASSQRTSGIHAGELFF. The CDR3 nucleotides are TGTGCCAGCAGCCAAAGGACTAGCGGGATCCATGCCGGGGAGCTGTTTTTT.

This rearrangement joins TRBV18 to TRBJ2-3; D is unresolved. Trimming removed 3 bases at V and 4 bases at J, with 8 bases between. This CDR3 comprises 13 residues. The V gene's germline CDR1 is KGHSH and CDR2 LQKENI. The CDR3 protein is CASSPTEPDTQYF. CDR3 sequence (DNA): TGTGCCAGCTCACCTACAGAGCCAGATACGCAGTATTTT.

By share, this clone counts as medium-sized (0.01 to 0.1%). Other DNA sequences within the sample encode an identical CDR3. This chain links TRBV4-3 with TRBJ1-3, with D hard to call. Per the germline V gene, CDR1 is LGHNA and CDR2 is YSLEER. Trimming stripped 1 base from V and 0 bases from J, with 4 bases between. The CDR3 is 14 amino acids. CDR3 loop: CASSQGASGNTIYF. The CDR3 nucleotides read TGCGCCAGCAGCCAAGGCGCCTCTGGAAACACCATATATTTT.

The chain combines TRBV5-1 with TRBJ1-6, with 7 bases fitting TRBD1. Germline values: CDR1 SGHRS, CDR2 YFSETQ. This CDR3 comprises 15 residues. The ends lost 0 bases at V and 10 bases at J; junction bases unmatched: 7. The CDR3 protein is CASSLETGTWSPLHF. As DNA, the CDR3 is TGCGCCAGCAGCTTGGAGACAGGGACGTGGTCACCCCTCCACTTT.

The chain has TRBV11-1 and TRBJ2-3, with 8 bases that match TRBD1. CDR1 SGHAT and CDR2 FQDESV come from the germline V gene (reference sequence). V lost 5 bases and J lost 0; bases outside the gene matches: 4. The CDR3 loop spans 15 amino acids. This chain's CDR3 is CASSRQGPSTDTQYF. The CDR3 nucleotides read TGTGCCAGCAGCCGACAGGGGCCGAGCACAGATACGCAGTATTTT. Complete variable domain (other parts from reference TRBV11-1 and TRBJ2-3): EAEVAQSPRYKITEKSQAVAFWCDPISGHATLYWYRQILGQGPELLVQFQDESVVDDSQLPKDRFSAERLKGVDSTLKIQPAELGDSAMYLCASSRQGPSTDTQYFGPGTRLTVL.

The V call is TRBV9, the J call TRBJ2-3; no reliable D call. V was pared by 4 bases and J by 2 bases, with 14 bases between. Germline values: CDR1 SGDLS, CDR2 YYNGEE. The CDR3 spans 15 residues. Here the CDR3 reads CASSSRISNTDTQYF. Here the CDR3 DNA reads TGTGCCAGCAGCTCCCGGATCTCAAACACAGATACGCAGTATTTT.

This clone has a single count. This sequence joins TRBV27 and TRBJ1-4; 10 nucleotides match TRBD1. The V gene end was trimmed by 5 bases and the J gene end by 6 bases; junction bases not matched to a gene: 3. Germline CDR1 MNHEY, CDR2 SMNVEV (reference sequence). The CDR3 spans 14 residues. The CDR3 region is CASSPGQGDEKLFF. In DNA form, the CDR3 reads TGTGCCAGCAGTCCTGGACAGGGGGATGAAAAACTGTTTTTT.

This clone turned up a few times. V gene TRBV27 combines with J gene TRBJ1-3; D remains unclear. This CDR3 spans 15 amino acids. Trimming shortened V by 2 bases and J by 4 bases, and 12 bases separated the two germline ends. Germline CDR1 is MNHEY and CDR2 is SMNVEV (reference sequence). CDR3 sequence: CASSLRPGFGNTIYF. The CDR3 DNA reads TGTGCCAGCAGTTTACGCCCGGGGTTCGGAAACACCATATATTTT.

This chain connects TRBV7-6 to TRBJ2-5, with D maybe TRBD2 (6 bases). CDR3 length: 13 residues. V lost 5 bases and J 1 base, leaving 8 bases between the germline ends. Germline assignment: CDR1 SGHVS and CDR2 FNYEAQ. The CDR3 sequence: CASSRGAQETQYF. The CDR3, as DNA: TGTGCCAGCAGCCGCGGGGCCCAAGAGACCCAGTACTTC.

In its sample, this clone was seen a few times. The genes are TRBV2 and TRBJ2-2; TRBD2 aligns across 7 bases. From germline, CDR1 is SNHLY and CDR2 FYNNEI. The CDR3 contains 14 residues. J gave up 1 base and V 10 bases, and 6 bases lay outside the gene matches. CDR3 amino acids: CAKQRGGNTGELFF. The CDR3 coding sequence is TGTGCCAAGCAGCGCGGGGGGAACACCGGGGAGCTGTTTTTT.

The chain links TRBV11-2 to TRBJ2-2; D might be TRBD2 (5 bases). CDR3 length equals 15 residues. CDR1 SGHAT and CDR2 FQNNGV come from the germline V gene. Trimming took off 1 base at V and 3 bases at J, with 9 bases between the two ends. The DNA of the CDR3 is TGTGCCAGCAGCTTAGGGCTAGCCTACACCGGGGAGCTGTTTTTT. It encodes CASSLGLAYTGELFF.

The chain combines TRBV7-8 with TRBJ2-1; 9 bases agree with TRBD2. J was trimmed by 4 bases and V by 1 base; bases with no gene match: 5. The CDR3 runs to 16 residues. Looked up from germline, CDR1 is SGHVS and CDR2 is FQNEAQ. The DNA of the CDR3 is TGTGCCAGCAGCTTAGTAGCGGGAGTGGGTTACAATGAGCAGTTCTTC. Translation: CASSLVAGVGYNEQFF.